One and the same sample provided the 20 T cell receptor beta chains below, sequenced in a study of cytomegalovirus exposure and HLA in healthy donors. TCRdb keeps only in-frame clones here, not all; method: immunoSEQ multiplex PCR. Altogether 150,000 or so clones are present, around nine tenths being singletons, with the ten largest covering roughly 1.4%. The sample consisted of PBMCs. These TCRs come from a woman under 40 in good health and CMV-seronegative.

The V call is TRBV6-1, the J call TRBJ2-2, with D tentatively TRBD1 (6 bases). Germline V gives CDR1 MNHNS, CDR2 SASEGT. V was trimmed by 7 bases and J by 3 bases, leaving 12 bases between them. The CDR3 has 14 amino acids. CDR3: CASMPGADTGELFF. CDR3 DNA: TGTGCCAGCATGCCAGGGGCGGACACCGGGGAGCTGTTTTTT.

This sequence joins TRBV30 and TRBJ1-1, with 7 bases aligning to TRBD1. The V segment lost 2 bases and the J segment 4 bases; nucleotides outside the gene matches: 4. The CDR3 covers 13 residues. Per the germline V gene, CDR1 is GTSNPN and CDR2 is SVGIG (reference sequence). The CDR3 loop is CAWSTGASTEAFF. The CDR3 nucleotides read TGTGCCTGGAGTACAGGGGCCTCCACTGAAGCTTTCTTT. Together with reference TRBV30 and TRBJ1-1, the CDR3 gives the full variable domain: SQTIHQWPATLVQPVGSPLSLECTVEGTSNPNLYWYRQAAGRGLQLLFYSVGIGQISSEVPQNLSASRPQDRQFILSSKKLLLSDSGFYLCAWSTGASTEAFFGQGTRLTVV.

The chain is built from TRBV27 and TRBJ2-2; 7 bases are shared with TRBD2. The germline CDR1 and CDR2 sequences are MNHEY and SMNVEV (reference sequence). The CDR3 has 15 residues. V shed 4 bases and J 6 bases; nucleotides not matched to a gene: 8. The chain's CDR3 is CASSWGGLGAGELFF. CDR3 nucleotide sequence: TGTGCCAGCAGTTGGGGGGGTTTAGGGGCCGGGGAGCTGTTTTTT.

This sequence joins TRBV5-5 and TRBJ1-6, with 7 bases fitting TRBD1. V lost 4 bases and J lost 9; bases outside the gene matches: 13. The CDR3 length is 16 residues. Germline V gene sequence: CDR1 SGHKS, CDR2 YYEKEE (reference sequence). The CDR3 DNA sequence: TGTGCCAGCAGCCCTAATCCGGGGACAGTTGGTTCACCCCTCCACTTT. This gives the protein CASSPNPGTVGSPLHF.

This sequence joins TRBV6-6 and TRBJ2-7, with 8 bases fitting TRBD1. The V and J ends lost 6 bases and 2 bases, in that order; junction bases with no gene match: 12. Germline CDR1 is MNHNY and CDR2 is SVGAGI (reference sequence). This CDR3 comprises 16 residues. This CDR3 is CASSSPGQGSTYEQYF. CDR3 DNA sequence: TGTGCCAGCAGCAGCCCAGGACAGGGATCTACCTACGAGCAGTACTTC.

The chain recombines TRBV6-1 with TRBJ2-7; 12 nucleotides line up with TRBD2. Germline trimming cut 0 bases from V and 0 bases from J; bases unmatched to any gene: 9. CDR1 and CDR2 from the germline V gene are MNHNS and SASEGT. This CDR3 is 19 amino acids long. The CDR3: CASSEAHLAGGPLSYEQYF. CDR3 in DNA: TGTGCCAGCAGTGAAGCGCATCTAGCGGGGGGGCCCCTCTCCTACGAGCAGTACTTC.

Only one count was recorded for this clone. V is TRBV13 and J is TRBJ2-3; the match to TRBD2 covers 9 bases. Germline-derived CDR1 and CDR2 are PRHDT and FYEKMQ (reference sequence). With V trimmed by 6 bases and J by 5 bases, 9 bases remained unmatched. CDR3 length: 15 residues. The CDR3 here is CASSKAGGLGDTQYF. CDR3 nucleotide sequence: TGTGCCAGCAGTAAAGCGGGGGGTCTCGGAGATACGCAGTATTTT.

This clone has just one count. The chain has TRBV9 and TRBJ1-2; no clear D. With 0 bases removed from V and 4 bases from J, the gap between germline ends came to 13 bases. Germline assignment: CDR1 SGDLS and CDR2 YYNGEE. The CDR3 sequence is 15 residues long. The DNA of the CDR3 is TGTGCCAGCAGCGTAGATTTTACGGGAGTCTATGGCTACACCTTC. Translated, it gives CASSVDFTGVYGYTF.

CDR3 nucleotides: TGTGCCAGCTCACCCGAGTTTGGCCTAGCGGGGGCCAGCACAGATACGCAGTATTTT. This sequence encodes CASSPEFGLAGASTDTQYF. The rearrangement links TRBV18 to TRBJ2-3, with TRBD2 identical over 10 bases. The CDR3 loop spans 19 amino acids. J gave up 0 bases and V 3 bases, and 12 bases lay outside the gene matches. Per germline, CDR1 KGHSH and CDR2 LQKENI.

The chain links TRBV7-6 to TRBJ2-7, with D perhaps matching TRBD1 (5 bases). This CDR3 has 14 amino acids. Germline CDR1 SGHVS, CDR2 FNYEAQ. V shed 5 bases and J shed 2 bases, with 13 bases lying between them. The DNA of the CDR3 is TGTGCCAGCAGCGAAGAGGTGGGGCCCTACGAGCAGTACTTC. Protein product: CASSEEVGPYEQYF.

The rearrangement links TRBV6-1 to TRBJ2-7, with a weak D call TRBD2 (5 bases). There are 14 residues in the CDR3. The germline gives CDR1 MNHNS, CDR2 SASEGT. The germline V and J ends were trimmed by 8 bases and 3 bases, with 17 bases remaining between them. CDR3 sequence reads: CASSSVGLYYEQYF. The CDR3 region has the DNA TGTGCCAGCTCCTCAGTAGGACTTTACTACGAGCAGTACTTC.

The table lists this clone with many counts. The chain couples TRBV7-2 to TRBJ2-1; TRBD2 might be the D (5 bases). The CDR3 has 14 amino acids. Trimming shortened V by 3 bases and J by 4 bases, and 10 bases separated the two germline ends. Germline CDR1 and CDR2: SGHTA and FQGNSA. Here the CDR3 DNA reads TGTGCCAGCAGCTTTCGGGGAGTATACAATGAGCAGTTCTTC. Its translation: CASSFRGVYNEQFF.

This rearrangement joins TRBV27 to TRBJ2-5; unclear D gene. This CDR3 spans 14 amino acids. The germline V gene encodes CDR1 MNHEY and CDR2 SMNVEV (reference sequence). Trimming stripped 3 bases from V and 9 bases from J, with 17 bases between. The CDR3 region is CASSFYPDGDAQYF. In DNA form, the CDR3 reads TGTGCCAGCAGTTTTTATCCCGACGGAGATGCCCAGTACTTC.

This clone occurred once. This chain connects TRBV6-5 to TRBJ2-1; D possibly corresponds to TRBD1 (5 bases). CDR3 length: 15 amino acids. Per the germline V gene, CDR1 is MNHEY and CDR2 is SVGAGI. V lost 0 bases to trimming and J lost 5 bases, with 11 bases between them. The CDR3 DNA is TGTGCCAGCAGTTACTCCCGACAGACCAACAATGAGCAGTTCTTC. Amino acids: CASSYSRQTNNEQFF.

The V and J genes are TRBV5-4 and TRBJ2-7; D is possibly TRBD2 (5 bases). The CDR3 totals 14 residues. V was trimmed by 4 bases and J by 6 bases, leaving 17 bases between them. Germline V lookup: CDR1 SGHNT, CDR2 YYREEE (reference sequence). CDR3 loop: CASSPDKLGREQYF. DNA for the CDR3: TGTGCCAGCAGCCCCGACAAACTAGGCCGCGAGCAGTACTTC.

This clone was observed once. The J gene is TRBJ1-6, the V gene TRBV19; the D gene is possibly TRBD1 (6 bases). From germline, CDR1 is LNHDA and CDR2 SQIVND (reference sequence). CDR3 length: 16 residues. The V and J ends lost 3 bases and 7 bases respectively, with 16 bases between them. The CDR3 DNA reads as TGTGCCAGTAGTATTATTGGGCCGGGACACAATTCACCCCTCCACTTT. As protein: CASSIIGPGHNSPLHF.

The rearrangement joins TRBV27 to TRBJ1-6; 11 bases agree with TRBD1. The CDR3 is made up of 16 amino acids. From germline, CDR1 is MNHEY and CDR2 SMNVEV (reference sequence). The V and J ends lost 3 bases and 8 bases, in that order; junction bases with no gene match: 6. The CDR3 DNA reads as TGTGCCAGCAGTTTCTCCGGGACAGGGGGATATTCACCCCTCCACTTT. Its translation: CASSFSGTGGYSPLHF.

The chain joins TRBV5-1 to TRBJ2-5, with D perhaps TRBD1 (6 bases). This CDR3 region has 13 residues. The V end lost 4 bases, the J end lost 0 bases, and 7 bases lay between the germline ends. CDR1 SGHRS and CDR2 YFSETQ come from the germline V gene. This CDR3 is CASSRGYQETQYF. The CDR3 DNA follows: TGCGCCAGCAGCAGGGGGTACCAAGAGACCCAGTACTTC.

The chain is built from TRBV15 and TRBJ1-5; 7 bases align to TRBD1. The length of the CDR3 is 16 residues. The trim removed 0 bases at V and 5 bases at J, leaving 7 bases unmatched. Germline-derived CDR1 and CDR2 are LNHNV and YYDKDF (reference sequence). CDR3 loop: CATSRDRGTGDQPQHF. DNA for the CDR3: TGTGCCACCAGCAGAGATAGGGGAACAGGGGATCAGCCCCAGCATTTT.

The chain combines TRBV6-5 with TRBJ1-3; D ambiguous. The CDR3 spans 15 residues. V was shortened by 5 bases and J by 1 base, with 12 bases between the two germline ends. Germline CDR1 reads MNHEY; CDR2 reads SVGAGI. This chain's CDR3 is CASSRAMESGNTIYF. The CDR3 DNA sequence: TGTGCCAGCAGTCGAGCGATGGAATCTGGAAACACCATATATTTT.